This is a list of T cell receptor beta chains from one sample in a study of cytomegalovirus exposure and HLA in healthy donors. Libraries were prepared by immunoSEQ multiplex PCR; TCRdb keeps only in-frame clonotypes and omits some of them. The table lists approximately 240,000 clones, 82% of them singletons. Sequenced: PBMCs. Receptors were obtained from a woman aged 40-49 years in good health and CMV-seropositive. Each CDR3 is given without its conserved first and last residue. Fields, in order: clone size, CDR3 length, V gene, CDR3 protein. Not all rows give a size; the values are once, few, many and, for expanded clones, a class.

NA | 13 | TRBV4-1 | ASSLGWGGDYEQY
once | 14 | TRBV5-1 | ASSFTPGQGSNEQF
NA | 10 | TRBV27 | ASSLFAGELF
NA | 11 | TRBV6-6 | ASSYSQSYEQY
NA | 13 | TRBV15 | ATGPTTGVNSPLH
NA | 11 | TRBV29-1 | SVGQSGANVLT
NA | 14 | TRBV10-3 | AISFTGTGNTGELF
NA | 13 | TRBV7-3 | ASSLTGQGITPLH
NA | 13 | TRBV7-9 | ASSLVLGPGETQY
NA | 14 | TRBV19 | ASTQRASGTNYEQY
NA | 11 | TRBV9 | ASSRGQNYEQY
NA | 13 | TRBV11-2 | ASLPGASGRFEQY
NA | 11 | TRBV15 | ATSRGPRETQY
NA | 15 | TRBV4-3 | ASSLAGGITSTDTQY
NA | 12 | TRBV4-2 | ASSQGREGETQY
NA | 14 | TRBV21-1 | ASSKVTQKSSYEQY
NA | 12 | TRBV27 | ASSSLRGHQPQH
NA | 14 | TRBV4-3 | ASSQDEDRGQQPQH
NA | 11 | TRBV9 | ASSARDRDEQF
NA | 10 | TRBV19 | ASSDTGNTIY
NA | 14 | TRBV18 | ASSPSGTGNTGELF
NA | 12 | TRBV5-1 | ASSPGTGGGGYT
NA | 11 | TRBV6-5 | ASSYSNGGSYT
NA | 15 | TRBV10-3 | AISESDSGGSNQPQH
NA | 15 | TRBV11-1 | ASSPGTSGGPKNIQY
NA | 10 | TRBV19 | ASDLGGTEAF
NA | 13 | TRBV7-7 | ASKQGAGDTGELF
NA | 13 | TRBV27 | ASSLGTGRNYGYT
once | 17 | TRBV9 | ASTPGVRGEAPGANVLT
NA | 13 | TRBV14 | ASSQGLAGYNEQF
NA | 14 | TRBV2 | ASSVDRPITSGKLF
NA | 10 | TRBV5-4 | ASSLASDEQY
NA | 12 | TRBV4-1 | ASSQGSTVYGYT
NA | 11 | TRBV29-1 | SVATARDMGYT
NA | 13 | TRBV14 | ASSQVASGYNEQF
NA | 12 | TRBV6-4 | ASSESPSGDTQY
NA | 14 | TRBV19 | ASSMSRSGGNQPQH
NA | 13 | TRBV4-2 | ASSQPDREGYGYT
few | 9 | TRBV6-5 | ASSDNYEQY
once | 13 | TRBV4-3 | ASSQDAPLGKTQY
NA | 13 | TRBV27 | ASSSQGAAKNIQY
NA | 14 | TRBV5-6 | ASSLEVAGSQETQY
NA | 12 | TRBV19 | ASSKGQTNYGYT
few | 11 | TRBV6-5 | ASSPRGNTEAF
NA | 12 | TRBV6-1 | ASSDGRARTEAF
NA | 10 | TRBV30 | AWSVIAGTQY